This T cell receptor (beta chain) was captured by sequencing in a study of neoadjuvant anti-PD-1 for oral cavity cancer (dated by TCRdb to the early 2020s). Regarding the complete study: Three to four biweekly doses of nivolumab at 3 mg/kg were mostly administered to patients before curative-intent surgical resection. A fourth nivolumab dose was given around day 43 to patients without progression, and definitive surgical resection was performed in those patients on days 50-56. There were roughly 11 patients in the parent correlative cohort, and the response rate was roughly 33%. Under RECIST 1.1, patients with complete response, partial response or stable disease were classed as responders, and patients with progression were classed as non-responders. Results and caveats for the whole study, not just this receptor: Only a few patients per response group were included in the TCR analyses, and larger cohorts for validation were called for by the authors. Higher pretreatment blood Treg/Th17 ratios correlated with both higher pretreatment blood TCRbeta clonality and lower post-treatment tumor TCRbeta clonality. After neoadjuvant nivolumab, non-responders showed significantly higher T cell clonality (Gini index) in PBMCs than responders did.

This specimen's time point label, interpreted: after neoadjuvant nivolumab, at surgical resection. Patients were newly diagnosed with stage II-IVA oral cavity squamous cell carcinoma and had received no prior systemic or radiation treatment. The cohort was composed of patients with HPV-negative, locally advanced oral cavity squamous cell carcinoma. Peripheral blood mononuclear cells were analyzed directly, without maintenance or expansion in culture. The samples were drawn from a longitudinal correlative study tied to a single-arm phase II trial testing neoadjuvant nivolumab in oral cavity squamous cell carcinoma. Subject-matched pre- and post-treatment PBMCs and tumors from three responders and three non-responders underwent genomic DNA-based TCRbeta sequencing. Peripheral blood mononuclear cells were collected once before nivolumab treatment and again after treatment, at the time of surgery. Genomic DNA was isolated from PBMCs using the Maxwell RSC DNA from Cells kit.

For deep sequencing of PBMC libraries, mostly 450 to 500 ng of input genomic DNA was used, and six replicates were run per sample. TCRbeta libraries were prepared with the immunoSEQ hsTCRbeta kit according to the manufacturer's instructions. Sequencing of the completed libraries took place using an Illumina NovaSeq 6000 S4 flow cell after they had been pooled to about 3 nM. On the authors' methods: The immunoSEQ Analyzer handled quality control and preprocessing of the raw data. The analysis was limited to productive rearrangements, and each clonotype was defined by a unique CDR3 amino acid sequence. Repertoire clonality was estimated as the Gini-Simpson index, which was computed with the R package tcR. Student's t test was used to compare Gini indices, while Pearson correlation assessed associations with tumor size change. TCRdb obtained this table from immuneACCESS and retained in-frame rearrangements with V and J assigned. These tables miss some clones; where compared with another copy, unresolved V genes account for less than half of the shortfall, and the remainder is unexplained. V, J and clone size are those of that table, while D and trimming were read from the DNA. Counted in this sample were over 60,000 clones; less than 90% of them appeared once. The top ten constitute approximately 2.6% of the sample.

With regard to this clone: Its antigen target is currently unknown. Base qualities are missing; no much larger clone stands one base away.

From a lookup of the germline V gene, CDR1 and CDR2 are SGHDN and FVKESK. Counted from cysteine to phenylalanine, this CDR3 has 14 amino acids. Here the CDR3 DNA is all that survives: 42 bases in frame from base 1. V lost 4 bases and J lost 4 bases; the stretch between them is 13 bases long. In this chain, TRBV14 is recombined with TRBJ1-1, with an unclear D gene assignment. This TCR derives from a person aged 40 to 85 with oral cavity squamous cell carcinoma. Specimen: PBMCs, collected after nivolumab (anti-PD-1) treatment. The DNA sequence reads TGTGCCAGCAGCCGAACGGCGGGGAGCACTGAAGCTTTCTTT. Its amino acids are CASSRTAGSTEAFF.